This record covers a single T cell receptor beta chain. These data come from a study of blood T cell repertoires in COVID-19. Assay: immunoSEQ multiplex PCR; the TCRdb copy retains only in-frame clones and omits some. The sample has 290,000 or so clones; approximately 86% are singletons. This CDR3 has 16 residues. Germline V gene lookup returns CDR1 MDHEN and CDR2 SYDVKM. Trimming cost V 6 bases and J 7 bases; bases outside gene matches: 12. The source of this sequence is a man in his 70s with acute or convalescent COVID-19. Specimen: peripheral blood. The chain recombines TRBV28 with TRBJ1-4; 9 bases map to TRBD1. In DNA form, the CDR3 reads TGTGCCAGCAGCTCGCCCTTGACAGGGGGGGCTGAAAAACTGTTTTTT. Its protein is CASSSPLTGGAEKLFF.